What follows is one TCR beta chain and its context. Antigen unknown. The sample belongs to a study of T cell responses to AZD1222 COVID-19 vaccine. Study-level information: Second-dose schedules of about 4 or about 12 weeks were combined.

Study results and caveats: Unmutated regions of variants are reportedly targeted by nearly half of spike-specific TCRs. Seropositive at baseline were only a handful of AZD1222 recipients.

Data came from immunoSEQ multiplex PCR; TCRdb stores just in-frame clones and leaves some out. The sample records some 100,000 clones, approximately 90% being singletons. Germline-derived CDR1 and CDR2 are LNHDA and SQIVND (reference sequence). This CDR3 region has 14 residues. The V and J ends lost 5 bases and 8 bases respectively, with 18 bases between them. The TCR was taken from an adult in good health. This chain links TRBV19 with TRBJ1-2; D is perhaps TRBD1 (5 bases). The input for sequencing was peripheral blood, taken on day 0 of AZD1222 vaccination. For the CDR3, the DNA is TGTGCCAGTAGTCCAGGCAGGGAAGTTGGCGGCTACACCTTC. As protein: CASSPGREVGGYTF.